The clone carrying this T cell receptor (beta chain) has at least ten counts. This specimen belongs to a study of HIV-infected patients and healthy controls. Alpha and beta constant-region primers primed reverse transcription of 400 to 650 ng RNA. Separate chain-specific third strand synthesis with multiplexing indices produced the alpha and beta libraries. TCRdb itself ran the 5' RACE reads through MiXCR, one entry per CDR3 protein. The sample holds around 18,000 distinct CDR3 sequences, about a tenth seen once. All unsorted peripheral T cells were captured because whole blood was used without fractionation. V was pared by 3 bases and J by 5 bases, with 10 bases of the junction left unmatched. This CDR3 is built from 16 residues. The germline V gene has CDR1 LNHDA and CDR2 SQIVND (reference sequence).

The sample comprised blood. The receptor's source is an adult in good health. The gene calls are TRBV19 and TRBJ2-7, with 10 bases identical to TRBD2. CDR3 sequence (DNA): TGTGCCAGTAGTATCAGTTTCCTAGCGGGAGCCCACGAGCAGTACTTC. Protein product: CASSISFLAGAHEQYF.